The rows below give T cell receptor beta chains drawn from one sample of a study of blood T cells in healthy people across ages. Via MiXCR, TCRdb re-called the 5' RACE reads, giving one row per CDR3 protein. The sample consists of about 970,000 distinct CDR3 sequences, roughly 50% of them appearing once. Sequenced material: blood. These receptors came from a woman aged 60-75 years in good health. Each CDR3 is given with its conserved first and last residue. The order of the fields is J gene, clone size, V gene, D gene, CDR3 protein, CDR3 DNA. D genes are given only for firm matches. Clone size appears in some rows only: once, few, many, or a class for an expanded clone.

TRBJ2-2 NA TRBV24-1 NA CATSVAGRTGELFF TGTGCCACCAGTGTGGCAGGTCGCACCGGGGAGCTGTTTTTT
TRBJ1-2 NA TRBV5-1 NA CASSTSGSGNYGNTF TGCGCCAGCAGCACCAGCGGCAGCGGAAACTATGGCAACACCTTC
TRBJ2-1 NA TRBV7-9 TRBD2 CASSFRLAGGYEQFF TGTGCCAGCAGCTTCCGCCTAGCGGGAGGATATGAGCAGTTCTTC
TRBJ2-1 NA TRBV7-9 TRBD2 CASSSLTSGHNEQFF TGTGCCAGCAGCTCCCTGACTAGCGGACACAATGAGCAGTTCTTC
TRBJ2-3 NA TRBV12-3/TRBV12-4 NA CASNLSGGTDTQYF TGTGCCAGCAATCTTTCCGGCGGCACAGATACGCAGTATTTT
TRBJ2-7 NA TRBV15 TRBD1 CATSHGLGGQGAYEQYF TGTGCCACCAGCCACGGTCTGGGAGGACAGGGAGCCTACGAGCAGTACTTC
TRBJ2-1 NA TRBV29-1 NA CSAYMGEQFF TGCAGCGCTTATATGGGGGAGCAGTTCTTC
TRBJ2-5 many TRBV20-1 TRBD1 CSARFGQGQETQYF TGCAGTGCTAGATTCGGACAGGGACAAGAGACCCAGTACTTC
TRBJ2-7 NA TRBV11-2 NA CASSLLSTDLPSYEQYF TGTGCCAGCAGCCTCCTGTCCACGGACCTCCCCTCCTACGAGCAGTACTTC
TRBJ1-5 once TRBV2 NA CASKLGGRDNQPQHF TGTGCCAGCAAGCTGGGGGGACGGGACAATCAGCCCCAGCATTTT
TRBJ1-6 NA TRBV20-1 NA CSARRQPINSPLHF TGCAGTGCCCGGCGGCAACCCATCAATTCGCCCCTCCACTTT
TRBJ1-2 NA TRBV28 NA CASSLNNLSYGYTF TGTGCCAGCAGTTTAAACAATCTTTCCTATGGCTACACCTTC
TRBJ2-3 NA TRBV7-3 NA CASSVTYRDTQYF TGTGCCAGCAGCGTCACATACCGAGATACGCAGTATTTT
TRBJ2-6 NA TRBV12-3/TRBV12-4 NA CASSFLGANVLTF TGTGCCAGCAGCTTCCTGGGGGCCAACGTCCTGACTTTC
TRBJ2-1 once TRBV10-3 TRBD1 CAISEPGQGEETQFF TGTGCCATCAGTGAGCCGGGACAGGGTGAAGAGACCCAGTTCTTC
TRBJ1-5 once TRBV11-2 NA CASSPQGQNQPQHF TGTGCCAGCAGCCCGCAGGGTCAGAATCAGCCCCAGCATTTT
TRBJ2-7 few TRBV4-2 NA CASSQEVFSYEQYF TGTGCCAGCAGCCAAGAGGTCTTCTCCTACGAGCAGTACTTC
TRBJ2-7 NA TRBV20-1 NA CSAPPAVQYEQYF TGCAGTGCCCCGCCAGCAGTTCAGTACGAGCAGTACTTC
TRBJ2-4 NA TRBV9 NA CASSPSGRDRNIQYF TGTGCCAGCAGCCCTAGTGGCAGGGATCGAAACATTCAGTACTTC
TRBJ2-7 NA TRBV3-1 NA CASSQGPASSSYEQYF TGTGCCAGCAGCCAAGGCCCAGCCTCGTCCTCCTACGAGCAGTACTTC
TRBJ2-7 NA TRBV30 TRBD2 CAHTSGAYNEQYF TGTGCCCACACGAGCGGGGCATACAATGAGCAGTACTTC
TRBJ2-2 few TRBV7-2 NA CASSLGTNTGELFF TGTGCCAGCAGCCTTGGTACGAACACCGGGGAGCTGTTTTTT
TRBJ2-3 once TRBV12-3/TRBV12-4 TRBD2 CASSAKLAGNTDTQYF TGTGCCAGCAGCGCAAAACTAGCGGGGAACACAGATACGCAGTATTTT
TRBJ2-3 many TRBV29-1 NA CSASIGGVGTQYF TGCAGCGCTTCTATTGGGGGAGTAGGCACGCAGTATTTT
TRBJ1-5 few TRBV12-5 NA CASVRRWYQPQHF TGTGCTAGTGTGCGGAGATGGTATCAGCCCCAGCATTTT
TRBJ2-5 NA TRBV6-1 NA CASRSSGARDKETQYF TGTGCCAGCAGGTCCTCAGGGGCGCGAGATAAGGAGACCCAGTACTTC
TRBJ1-1 NA TRBV4-2 TRBD1 CASSQGGQGYRGRRGSAFF TGTGCCAGCAGCCAGGGGGGACAGGGGTACCGAGGACGCCGTGGTTCAGCTTTCTTT
TRBJ2-1 NA TRBV29-1 TRBD2 CSVDTAGAGNEQFF TGCAGCGTTGATACGGCGGGAGCGGGCAATGAGCAGTTCTTC
TRBJ2-1 NA TRBV29-1 TRBD2 CSVRASGLAGGLSYNEQFF TGCAGCGTTCGAGCTTCGGGACTAGCGGGAGGGCTATCCTACAATGAGCAGTTCTTC
TRBJ2-7 NA TRBV6-2/TRBV6-3 TRBD2 CASSQLAGLAYEQYF TGTGCCAGCAGTCAACTAGCGGGACTCGCCTACGAGCAGTACTTC
TRBJ2-3 NA TRBV9 TRBD2 CASSESSGGGSTDTQYF TGTGCCAGCAGCGAGAGTAGCGGGGGCGGAAGCACAGATACGCAGTATTTT
TRBJ1-2 NA TRBV28 NA CASSLKAAWGCTF TGTGCCAGCAGTCTAAAAGCCGCCTGGGGCTGCACCTTC
TRBJ2-5 NA TRBV5-1 TRBD2 CASNWGGEETQYF TGCGCCAGCAACTGGGGGGGAGAAGAGACCCAGTACTTC
TRBJ2-3 few TRBV28 TRBD2 CASSLRLAGGVGTDTQYF TGTGCCAGCAGTTTGAGGCTAGCGGGAGGAGTGGGCACAGATACGCAGTATTTT
TRBJ2-7 many TRBV6-4 NA CASRERRGYEQYF TGTGCCAGCCGTGAAAGGCGGGGTTACGAGCAGTACTTC
TRBJ1-6 few TRBV7-2 NA CASSLDPAWMASNSPLHF TGTGCCAGCAGCTTAGATCCCGCGTGGATGGCTAGTAATTCACCCCTCCACTTT
TRBJ2-7 few TRBV4-1 NA CASSLKEWADEQYF TGCGCCAGCAGCCTAAAAGAGTGGGCGGATGAGCAGTACTTC
TRBJ2-5 few TRBV6-6 TRBD1 CASLNRGKETQYF TGTGCCAGCCTGAACAGGGGCAAAGAGACCCAGTACTTC
TRBJ2-3 NA TRBV7-3 NA CASSLPTGTDTDTQYF TGTGCCAGCAGCCTACCCACAGGGACCGACACAGATACGCAGTATTTT
TRBJ2-3 NA TRBV20-1 NA CSARDRRLGGTDTQYF TGCAGTGCTAGAGATCGCCGTCTAGGTGGCACAGATACGCAGTATTTT
TRBJ2-7 NA TRBV6-2/TRBV6-3 NA CASSYYLTYEQYF TGTGCCAGCAGTTACTACCTGACCTACGAGCAGTACTTC
TRBJ2-5 NA TRBV10-3 NA CAIIARGNQETQYF TGTGCCATCATTGCTCGAGGGAACCAAGAGACCCAGTACTTC
TRBJ2-5 NA TRBV10-3 NA CAISDLDSQETQYF TGTGCCATCAGTGATTTGGACAGCCAAGAGACCCAGTACTTC
TRBJ2-7 few TRBV30 NA CAWSVSGQGGYEQYF TGTGCCTGGAGTGTATCAGGCCAGGGGGGGTACGAGCAGTACTTC
TRBJ2-5 NA TRBV2 TRBD2 CASSEAGLAGELGQRTQYF TGTGCCAGCAGTGAAGCCGGACTAGCGGGAGAGTTAGGGCAGCGGACCCAGTACTTC
TRBJ1-2 few TRBV29-1 NA CSVAPEGGEGYTF TGCAGCGTCGCTCCGGAGGGCGGGGAAGGCTACACCTTC
TRBJ2-2 NA TRBV28 NA CASSSTSRRNTGELFF TGTGCCAGCAGTTCAACTAGCCGACGGAACACCGGGGAGCTGTTTTTT
TRBJ2-1 few TRBV6-2/TRBV6-3 TRBD2 CASSSLTSGRLGEQFF TGTGCCAGCAGTTCGCTAACTAGCGGGAGGTTGGGAGAGCAGTTCTTC